The TCR beta chain described here comes from a study of blood T cell repertoires in COVID-19. For the study at large: Acute and convalescent COVID-19 specimens originated in the United States, Italy and Spain. PBMCs, B-cell-depleted T cells, or T cells were the source of the cDNA or gDNA that made up the material.

Authors' data handling: The assay estimated nucleated cells by amplifying reference gene primers. The table came from immunoSEQ multiplex PCR; TCRdb's copy has only in-frame clones and leaves some out. V and J calls and clone size follow that table, whereas D and trimming were derived from the DNA. Among about 74,000 clones listed, roughly 70% were seen once. The CDR3 has 15 amino acids. V dropped 2 bases and J dropped 3; count of bases not matched to a gene: 3. Germline CDR1 and CDR2: MNHEY and SVGEGT. The sequencing input was peripheral blood. The source of this sequence is a man between 65 and 85 years old with acute or convalescent COVID-19. This chain links TRBV6-2 or TRBV6-3 with TRBJ2-3; 9 bases fit TRBD1. CDR3 region: CASSYPGQGTDTQYF. The CDR3 nucleotides read TGTGCCAGCAGTTACCCCGGACAGGGGACAGATACGCAGTATTTT.